This TCR beta chain appears in the sequencing data of a study of shared clonotypes between healthy human individuals. Study as a whole: CD4 naive and memory got three plates each, CD8 naive two, CD8 memory one. General observations from the study: Sampling covered nothing but blood. Tissue TCR repertoires likely differ from those found in blood.

About this clone: The antigen is not known.

This CDR3 has 16 residues. Trimming removed 1 base from V and 0 bases from J, with 7 bases in between. Germline V CDR1 and CDR2: SGHTA, FQGNSA. Several immunoSEQ plates held equal portions of the genomic DNA taken from each subset. The repertoire was sequenced with immunoSEQ multiplex PCR; TCRdb's copy has only in-frame clones and lacks some. The table has approximately 500,000 clones, almost 97% seen once. Sequencing input: naive CD4+ T cells sorted from blood. As to subset: CD45RA+ positively selected. The genes are TRBV7-2 and TRBJ1-6; no definite D call. The receptor was isolated from a woman aged 25 to 39 in good health. The DNA of the CDR3 is TGTGCCAGCAGCTTAGTGGGGAGCTCCTATAATTCACCCCTCCACTTT. Amino acids: CASSLVGSSYNSPLHF.